This TCR beta chain derives from a study of blood T cell repertoires in COVID-19. Study as a whole: The samples span acute and convalescent COVID-19 from the United States, Italy and Spain. T cells, B-cell-depleted T cells, or PBMCs supplied cDNA or gDNA.

As originally analysed: Using reference gene primer amplification, nucleated cell counts were estimated. The table came from immunoSEQ multiplex PCR; TCRdb's copy has only in-frame clones and leaves some out. That table furnishes V, J and clone size, whereas the DNA furnished D and trimming. The sample lists a few hundred thousand clones, around 85% occurring once. CDR3 length: 14 amino acids. V lost 6 bases and J lost 7, with 13 bases in between. Germline V gene data show CDR1 as MDHEN and CDR2 as SYDVKM. Allocation to cohorts depended on clinical history reported by the participants. The clonotype comes from a woman aged 40-49 years with acute COVID-19. Input material: PBMCs or T cells enriched from blood (not recorded which). The V call is TRBV28, the J call TRBJ2-6, with D perhaps matching TRBD2 (5 bases). The CDR3 DNA sequence: TGTGCCAGCAGGCCCACCCCGGGAGCCAACGTCCTGACTTTC. Translation gives CASRPTPGANVLTF.